The clone carrying this T cell receptor beta chain has only a few counts. Its specificity is unknown. This CDR3 contains 15 residues. V was pared by 0 bases and J by 7 bases, with 18 bases between. Germline lookup yields CDR1 DFQATT and CDR2 SNEGSKA (reference sequence). These data originate in a study of T cell repertoires in cytomegalovirus infection. Study details: It was the public TCR beta signatures that indicated both CMV infection and matching HLA type. Whole-study findings and limits: Dominating the ex vivo response were TCR beta clonotypes that were CMV-specific and HLA-C-restricted. Using cumulative public TCR beta family frequency, the authors identified those who carried CMV together with the relevant HLA.

TCRdb used MiXCR to reprocess the reads, holding one entry per CDR3 protein. This table holds hundreds of thousands of distinct CDR3 sequences, roughly 22% found once. Sequencing input: CD8+ T cells from PBMCs. The chain recombines TRBV20-1 with TRBJ1-1; no firm D call. This clonotype was obtained from a human donor in good health (CMV status not recorded). Some clones in this sample may be carry-over from other donors' samples. CDR3 region: CSARESSFGDDEAFF. CDR3 in DNA: TGCAGTGCTAGAGAGTCTTCGTTCGGAGATGATGAAGCTTTCTTT.